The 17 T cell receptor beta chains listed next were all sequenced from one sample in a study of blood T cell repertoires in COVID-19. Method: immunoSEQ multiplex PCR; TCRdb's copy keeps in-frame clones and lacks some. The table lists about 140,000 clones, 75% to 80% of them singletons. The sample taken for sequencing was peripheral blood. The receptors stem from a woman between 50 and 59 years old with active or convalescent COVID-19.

The CDR3 loop is CASSQDLWGDYGYTF. The DNA for the CDR3 is TGCGCCAGCAGCCAAGATCTCTGGGGGGACTATGGCTACACCTTC. The chain recombines TRBV4-3 with TRBJ1-2; tentative D call: TRBD1 (5 bases). Germline lookup yields CDR1 LGHNA and CDR2 YSLEER. The CDR3 runs to 15 residues. V was shortened by 0 bases and J by 3 bases, with 11 bases between the two germline ends.

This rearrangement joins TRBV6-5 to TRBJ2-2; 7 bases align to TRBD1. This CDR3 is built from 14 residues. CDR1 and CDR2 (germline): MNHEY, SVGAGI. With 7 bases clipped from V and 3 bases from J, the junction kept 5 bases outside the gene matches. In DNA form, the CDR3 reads TGTGCCAGCACCGGACAGGTTCACACCGGGGAGCTGTTTTTT. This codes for CASTGQVHTGELFF.

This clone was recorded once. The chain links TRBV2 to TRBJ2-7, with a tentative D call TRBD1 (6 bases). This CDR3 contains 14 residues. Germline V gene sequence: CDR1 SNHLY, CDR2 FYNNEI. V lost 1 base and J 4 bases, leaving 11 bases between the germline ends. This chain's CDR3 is CASSEEWTAYEQYF. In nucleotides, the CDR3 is TGTGCCAGCAGTGAAGAGTGGACAGCTTACGAGCAGTACTTC.

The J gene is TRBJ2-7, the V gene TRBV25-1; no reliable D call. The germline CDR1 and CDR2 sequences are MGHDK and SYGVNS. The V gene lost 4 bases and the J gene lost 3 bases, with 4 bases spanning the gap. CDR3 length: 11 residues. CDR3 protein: CASSVVYEQYF. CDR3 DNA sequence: TGTGCCAGCAGTGTAGTCTACGAGCAGTACTTC.

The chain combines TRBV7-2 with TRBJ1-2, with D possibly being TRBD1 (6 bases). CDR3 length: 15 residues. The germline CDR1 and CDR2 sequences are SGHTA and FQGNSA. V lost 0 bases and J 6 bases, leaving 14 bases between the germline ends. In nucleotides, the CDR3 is TGTGCCAGCAGCTTAGCCCCCACAGGGTTTAATGGCTACACCTTC. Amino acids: CASSLAPTGFNGYTF. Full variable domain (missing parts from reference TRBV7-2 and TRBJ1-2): GAGVSQSPSNKVTEKGKDVELRCDPISGHTALYWYRQSLGQGLEFLIYFQGNSAPDKSGLPSDRFSAERTGGSVSTLTIQRTQQEDSAVYLCASSLAPTGFNGYTFGSGTRLTVV.

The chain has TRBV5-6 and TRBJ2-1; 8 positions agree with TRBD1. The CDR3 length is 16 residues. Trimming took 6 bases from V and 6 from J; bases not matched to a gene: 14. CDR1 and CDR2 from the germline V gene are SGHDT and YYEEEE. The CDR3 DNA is TGTGCCAGCATCTTATTTCAGGGGGCATTGGTCAATGAGCAGTTCTTC. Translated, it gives CASILFQGALVNEQFF.

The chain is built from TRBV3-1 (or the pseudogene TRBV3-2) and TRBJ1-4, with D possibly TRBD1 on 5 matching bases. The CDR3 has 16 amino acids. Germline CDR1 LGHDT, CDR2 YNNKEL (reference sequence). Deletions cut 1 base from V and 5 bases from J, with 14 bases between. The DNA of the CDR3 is TGTGCCAGCAGCCAAGCAGCCGGGACTTCCAATGAAAAACTGTTTTTT. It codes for CASSQAAGTSNEKLFF.

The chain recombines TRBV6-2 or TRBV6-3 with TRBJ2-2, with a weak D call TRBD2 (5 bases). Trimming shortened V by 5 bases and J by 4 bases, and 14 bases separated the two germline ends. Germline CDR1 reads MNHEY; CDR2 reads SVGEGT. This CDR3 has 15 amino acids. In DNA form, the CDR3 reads TGTGCCAGCAGTCGCCGCTCGGGGTCCACCGGGGAGCTGTTTTTT. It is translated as CASSRRSGSTGELFF.

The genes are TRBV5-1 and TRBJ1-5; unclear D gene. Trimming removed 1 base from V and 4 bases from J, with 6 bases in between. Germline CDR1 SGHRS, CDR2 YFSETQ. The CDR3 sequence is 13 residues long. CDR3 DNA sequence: TGCGCCAGCAGCTTGACTCGGAATCAGCCCCAGCATTTT. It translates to CASSLTRNQPQHF.

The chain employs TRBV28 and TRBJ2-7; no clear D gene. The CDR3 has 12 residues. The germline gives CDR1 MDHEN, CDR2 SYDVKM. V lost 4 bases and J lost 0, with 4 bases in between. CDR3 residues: CASSYSSYEQYF. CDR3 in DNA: TGTGCCAGCAGTTATAGCTCCTACGAGCAGTACTTC.

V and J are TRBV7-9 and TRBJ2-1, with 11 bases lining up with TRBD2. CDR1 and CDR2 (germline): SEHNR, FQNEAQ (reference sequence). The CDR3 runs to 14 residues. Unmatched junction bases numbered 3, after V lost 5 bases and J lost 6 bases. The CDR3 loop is CASSRGLAGNEQFF. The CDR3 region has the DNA TGTGCCAGCAGCCGCGGACTAGCGGGCAATGAGCAGTTCTTC.

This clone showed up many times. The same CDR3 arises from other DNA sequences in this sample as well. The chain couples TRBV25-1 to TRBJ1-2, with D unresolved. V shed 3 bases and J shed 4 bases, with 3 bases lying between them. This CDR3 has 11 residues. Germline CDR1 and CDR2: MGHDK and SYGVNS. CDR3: CASSESYGYTF. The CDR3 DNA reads TGTGCCAGCAGTGAGAGCTATGGCTACACCTTC.

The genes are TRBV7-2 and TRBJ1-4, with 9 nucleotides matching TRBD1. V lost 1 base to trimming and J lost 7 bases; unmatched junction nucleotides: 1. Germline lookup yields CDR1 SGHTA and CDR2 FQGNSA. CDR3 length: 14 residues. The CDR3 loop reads CASSLEQGAEKLFF. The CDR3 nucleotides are TGTGCCAGCAGCTTAGAACAGGGGGCTGAAAAACTGTTTTTT.

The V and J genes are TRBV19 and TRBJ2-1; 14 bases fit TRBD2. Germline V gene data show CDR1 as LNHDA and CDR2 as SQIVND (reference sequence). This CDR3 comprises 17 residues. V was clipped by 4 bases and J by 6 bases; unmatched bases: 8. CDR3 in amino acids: CASSTLTGTSGSNEQFF. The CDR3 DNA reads TGTGCCAGTAGTACACTTACCGGGACTAGCGGGAGCAATGAGCAGTTCTTC.

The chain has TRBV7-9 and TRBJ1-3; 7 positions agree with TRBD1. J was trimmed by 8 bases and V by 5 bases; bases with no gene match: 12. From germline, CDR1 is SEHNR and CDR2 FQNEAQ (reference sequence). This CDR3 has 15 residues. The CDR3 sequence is CASSPRQGNSDTIYF. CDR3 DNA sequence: TGTGCCAGCAGCCCGAGACAGGGTAATTCGGACACCATATATTTT.

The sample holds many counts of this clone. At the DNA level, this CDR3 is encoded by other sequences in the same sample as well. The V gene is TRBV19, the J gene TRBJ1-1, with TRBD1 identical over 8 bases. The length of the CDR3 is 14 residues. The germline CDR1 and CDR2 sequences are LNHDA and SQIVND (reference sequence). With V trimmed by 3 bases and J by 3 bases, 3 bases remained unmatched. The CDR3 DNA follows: TGTGCCAGTAGTATCGGGGACAGGTACACTGAAGCTTTCTTT. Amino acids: CASSIGDRYTEAFF.

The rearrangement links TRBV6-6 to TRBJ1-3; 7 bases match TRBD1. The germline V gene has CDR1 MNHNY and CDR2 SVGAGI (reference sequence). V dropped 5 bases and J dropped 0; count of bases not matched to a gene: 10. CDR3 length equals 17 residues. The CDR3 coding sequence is TGTGCCAGCAGTCGGACAGGACCACCAAGCTCTGGAAACACCATATATTTT. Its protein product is CASSRTGPPSSGNTIYF.